Listed here are 20 T cell receptor beta chains from one sample, sequenced in a study of blood T cell repertoires in COVID-19. Repertoires were generated with immunoSEQ multiplex PCR, while TCRdb's copy carries only in-frame clones and drops some. Of some 400,000 clones in the sample, 75% to 90% were seen once. The source material was PBMCs or T cells enriched from blood (not recorded which). Source of these receptors: a man aged 25-45 years who had recovered from COVID-19.

The V call is TRBV19, the J call TRBJ2-1; TRBD1 matches 9 bases. Looked up from germline, CDR1 is LNHDA and CDR2 is SQIVND (reference sequence). Trimming cost V 3 bases and J 5 bases; bases outside gene matches: 2. The CDR3 spans 14 residues. CDR3 DNA sequence: TGTGCCAGTAGTATCGGGACAGGGAACAATGAGCAGTTCTTC. Translating gives CASSIGTGNNEQFF.

This sequence joins TRBV5-5 and TRBJ1-6; no definite D call. Germline V lookup: CDR1 SGHKS, CDR2 YYEKEE (reference sequence). The V end lost 7 bases, the J end lost 5 bases, and 13 bases lay between the germline ends. The CDR3 consists of 14 residues. DNA of the CDR3: TGTGCCAGCTTTTCTCAGATACATAATTCACCCCTCCACTTT. Translation: CASFSQIHNSPLHF. Full variable domain (remainder filled in from reference TRBV5-5 and TRBJ1-6): DAGVTQSPTHLIKTRGQQVTLRCSPISGHKSVSWYQQVLGQGPQFIFQYYEKEERGRGNFPDRFSARQFPNYSSELNVNALLLGDSALYLCASFSQIHNSPLHFGNGTRLTVT.

The gene calls are TRBV7-9 and TRBJ2-1; 11 bases match TRBD2. The CDR3 consists of 16 residues. J gave up 7 bases and V 5 bases, and 10 bases lay outside the gene matches. Germline CDR1 is SEHNR and CDR2 is FQNEAQ (reference sequence). The CDR3: CASSRVGTSGSNEQFF. DNA for the CDR3: TGTGCCAGCAGCCGTGTCGGTACTAGCGGGAGTAATGAGCAGTTCTTC. Full variable domain (remainder filled in from reference TRBV7-9 and TRBJ2-1): DTGVSQNPRHKITKRGQNVTFRCDPISEHNRLYWYRQTLGQGPEFLTYFQNEAQLEKSRLLSDRFSAERPKGSFSTLEIQRTEQGDSAMYLCASSRVGTSGSNEQFFGPGTRLTVL.

This clone came up many times. The rearrangement joins TRBV3-1 (or the pseudogene TRBV3-2) to TRBJ2-7; 7 positions agree with TRBD2. The V gene's germline CDR1 is LGHDT and CDR2 YNNKEL (reference sequence). The CDR3 spans 17 residues. The ends lost 4 bases at V and 2 bases at J; junction bases unmatched: 14. CDR3 sequence reads: CASSRRPLLSGAYEQYF. CDR3 nucleotide sequence: TGTGCCAGCAGCCGCCGCCCCTTACTAAGCGGGGCCTACGAGCAGTACTTC.

The chain employs TRBV15 and TRBJ2-2, with TRBD2 matching 10 bases. The CDR3 is 15 residues long. Trimming at V came to 8 bases and at J to 5 bases, leaving 8 bases not matched to a gene. Germline CDR1 is LNHNV and CDR2 is YYDKDF (reference sequence). The CDR3 bases are TGTGCCACCGGCGACCAGCGGGAGGGGACCGGGGAGCTGTTTTTT. This sequence encodes CATGDQREGTGELFF.

J is TRBJ1-6 and V is TRBV4-1; D gene uncertain. Germline CDR1 is MGHRA and CDR2 is YSYEKL. Trimming removed 2 bases at V and 5 bases at J, with 4 bases between. The CDR3 extends over 13 amino acids. This CDR3 is CASSQRDNSPLHF. The DNA of the CDR3 is TGCGCCAGCAGCCAACGGGATAATTCACCCCTCCACTTT.

The V call is TRBV11-2, the J call TRBJ2-7; possibly TRBD1 for D (6 bases). The V end was cut by 7 bases, the J end by 1 base, with 14 bases between. CDR3 size: 14 residues. Germline loops: CDR1 SGHAT, CDR2 FQNNGV. The CDR3 sequence is CASKAGANSYEQYF. Here the CDR3 DNA reads TGTGCCAGCAAAGCAGGGGCCAATTCCTACGAGCAGTACTTC.

The rearrangement joins TRBV25-1 to TRBJ2-1, with TRBD2 identical over 11 bases. The CDR3 covers 17 residues. J was trimmed by 4 bases and V by 6 bases; bases with no gene match: 11. CDR1 MGHDK and CDR2 SYGVNS come from the germline V gene. CDR3 in DNA: TGTGCCAGCAGGGACTCCGGGACTAGCGGCCTGTACAATGAGCAGTTCTTC. It codes for CASRDSGTSGLYNEQFF.

This rearrangement joins TRBV29-1 to TRBJ2-7; 13 nucleotides match TRBD2. Trimming cost V 6 bases and J 2 bases; bases outside gene matches: 4. Germline-derived CDR1 and CDR2 are SQVTM and ANQGSEA. The CDR3 is 14 residues long. CDR3 region: CSVVLAGGTYEQYF. The CDR3 DNA reads TGCAGCGTCGTACTAGCGGGAGGGACCTACGAGCAGTACTTC.

The chain links TRBV7-2 to TRBJ2-3; no definite D call. Trimming took off 1 base at V and 4 bases at J, with 9 bases between the two ends. The CDR3 covers 14 residues. CDR1 and CDR2 (germline): SGHTA, FQGNSA. This chain's CDR3 is CASSLERSADTQYF. For the CDR3, the DNA is TGTGCCAGCAGCTTAGAGAGGTCAGCAGATACGCAGTATTTT.

This clone occurred a few times. The rearrangement uses TRBV10-3 and TRBJ2-1; 8 bases align to TRBD2. The CDR3 runs to 15 residues. Germline trimming cut 4 bases from V and 6 bases from J; bases unmatched to any gene: 8. Germline CDR1 ENHRY, CDR2 SYGVKD. The DNA for the CDR3 is TGTGCCATCAGTGGGGGACTAGGTCTTCGCAATGAGCAGTTCTTC. Translating gives CAISGGLGLRNEQFF.

Regarding this clone: Other DNA sequences in this specimen translate into the identical CDR3. The chain carries TRBV18 and TRBJ1-2; 8 bases line up with TRBD1. V lost 6 bases, J lost 2 bases, and 5 bases stayed unmatched. Germline V gives CDR1 KGHSH, CDR2 LQKENI. This CDR3 has 14 amino acids. The CDR3 region is CASSPGQENYGYTF. CDR3 DNA: TGTGCCAGCTCCCCGGGACAGGAGAACTATGGCTACACCTTC.

This chain links TRBV7-6 with TRBJ2-1; 10 bases fit TRBD2. V lost 5 bases to trimming and J lost 1 base; unmatched junction nucleotides: 11. The CDR3 totals 18 residues. Germline V lookup: CDR1 SGHVS, CDR2 FNYEAQ. The CDR3 region is CASSTIPKTSGSYNEQFF. CDR3 nucleotides: TGTGCCAGCAGCACCATACCTAAGACTAGCGGGTCCTACAATGAGCAGTTCTTC.

V and J are TRBV24-1 and TRBJ2-5, with D tentatively TRBD1 (6 bases). The V gene lost 4 bases and the J gene lost 4 bases, with 15 bases spanning the gap. This CDR3 is 15 amino acids long. Germline V lookup: CDR1 KGHDR, CDR2 SFDVKD. DNA for the CDR3: TGTGCCACCAGTGACCTTGGGGGCGCGGGAGAGACCCAGTACTTC. Residues: CATSDLGGAGETQYF.

Concerning this clone itself: Other DNA sequences in the same sample also yield this CDR3. The rearrangement links TRBV12-3 or TRBV12-4 to TRBJ2-1; D unresolved. The CDR3 runs to 11 residues. Trimming shortened V by 5 bases and J by 7 bases, and 6 bases separated the two germline ends. The CDR3, as DNA: TGTGCCAGCAGTACTTATAATGAGCAGTTCTTC. Residues: CASSTYNEQFF.

This sequence joins TRBV6-4 and TRBJ1-1, with D unclear. Germline assignment: CDR1 MRHNA and CDR2 SNTAGT. V was shortened by 0 bases and J by 10 bases, with 15 bases between the two germline ends. This CDR3 contains 14 residues. The CDR3 DNA sequence: TGTGCCAGCAGTGACTCTGCTGGAGGGTCGGGAGCTTTCTTT. Protein product: CASSDSAGGSGAFF.

The rearrangement uses TRBV19 and TRBJ1-3, with D tentatively TRBD1 (6 bases). There are 17 residues in the CDR3. Germline lookup yields CDR1 LNHDA and CDR2 SQIVND (reference sequence). The V and J ends lost 6 bases and 0 bases respectively, with 18 bases between them. The CDR3: CASSPNRDNFSGNTIYF. The CDR3 DNA sequence: TGTGCCAGTAGCCCGAACCGGGACAACTTCTCTGGAAACACCATATATTTT. The complete variable domain, with remaining parts taken from reference TRBV19 and TRBJ1-3, reads DGGITQSPKYLFRKEGQNVTLSCEQNLNHDAMYWYRQDPGQGLRLIYYSQIVNDFQKGDIAEGYSVSREKKESFPLTVTSAQKNPTAFYLCASSPNRDNFSGNTIYFGEGSWLTVV.

V usage is TRBV24-1 and J usage is TRBJ2-4, with 10 bases matching TRBD1. This CDR3 contains 14 residues. V dropped 9 bases and J dropped 8; count of bases not matched to a gene: 9. Germline CDR1 and CDR2: KGHDR and SFDVKD. In DNA form, the CDR3 reads TGTGCCACCGCGGGTGGGACAGGGGAGGACATTCAGTACTTC. Residues: CATAGGTGEDIQYF.

This clone came up once. The chain is built from TRBV11-2 and TRBJ1-1; a possible D gene is TRBD1 (5 bases). Per the germline V gene, CDR1 is SGHAT and CDR2 is FQNNGV. Trimming shortened V by 5 bases and J by 5 bases, and 18 bases separated the two germline ends. This CDR3 has 15 residues. In DNA form, the CDR3 reads TGTGCCAGCAGCCATATAAGGGGTTCGAGGACTGAAGCTTTCTTT. Its protein is CASSHIRGSRTEAFF.

V usage is TRBV19 and J usage is TRBJ2-7, with TRBD1 as a possible D gene (8 bases). Germline CDR1 LNHDA, CDR2 SQIVND (reference sequence). This CDR3 spans 13 amino acids. Between the trimmed V and J ends, which lost 4 bases and 6 bases, there was a span of 13 bases. The CDR3 loop reads CASSKTGEGEQYF. CDR3 nucleotide sequence: TGTGCCAGTAGTAAGACAGGGGAGGGCGAGCAGTACTTC.